Following are 18 T cell receptor beta chains from one sample sequenced in a study of cytotoxic CD8 clonotypes in ibrutinib-treated CLL. TCRdb keeps only in-frame clones here, not all; method: immunoSEQ multiplex PCR. The data show 200,000 to 250,000 clones, over 65% seen once. The specimen was PBMCs, collected after 12 months of ibrutinib treatment. Receptors were obtained from a human donor with chronic lymphocytic leukemia.

This clone turned up a few times. The rearrangement uses TRBV7-2 and TRBJ2-5; possibly TRBD2 for D (6 bases). The CDR3 has 15 amino acids. V was clipped by 2 bases and J by 1 base, with 11 bases between them. Germline CDR1 SGHTA, CDR2 FQGNSA. In DNA form, the CDR3 reads TGTGCCAGCAGCTTACTAGCGCAAACCCAAGAGACCCAGTACTTC. Its translation is CASSLLAQTQETQYF. Full variable domain (missing parts from reference TRBV7-2 and TRBJ2-5): GAGVSQSPSNKVTEKGKDVELRCDPISGHTALYWYRQSLGQGLEFLIYFQGNSAPDKSGLPSDRFSAERTGGSVSTLTIQRTQQEDSAVYLCASSLLAQTQETQYFGPGTRLLVL.

V gene TRBV7-9 combines with J gene TRBJ1-3; TRBD1 might be the D (6 bases). V was shortened by 10 bases and J by 4 bases, with 26 bases between the two germline ends. The germline gives CDR1 SEHNR, CDR2 FQNEAQ (reference sequence). The length of the CDR3 is 17 residues. The CDR3 region has the DNA TGTGCCACTCAACGCCTCGATCGGGGGCATTACGGAAACACCATATATTTT. This codes for CATQRLDRGHYGNTIYF.

The chain links TRBV6-5 to TRBJ2-3; 9 bases match TRBD1. V shed 6 bases, J shed 6 bases, and the junction held 10 bases outside the gene matches. Germline assignment: CDR1 MNHEY and CDR2 SVGAGI. There are 15 residues in the CDR3. This CDR3 reads CASSQGQGKGDTQYF. Here the CDR3 DNA reads TGTGCCAGCAGCCAAGGACAGGGGAAGGGGGATACGCAGTATTTT.

The V gene is TRBV2, the J gene TRBJ2-1; D is unclear. The CDR3 has 15 residues. CDR1 SNHLY and CDR2 FYNNEI come from the germline V gene. Trimming removed 3 bases at V and 9 bases at J, with 18 bases between. The CDR3 DNA sequence: TGTGCCAGCAGTGAGGGCAACCGAGGCTCTCTTGAGCAGTTCTTC. It encodes CASSEGNRGSLEQFF.

V and J are TRBV7-2 and TRBJ1-2; D uncertain. CDR3 length: 16 amino acids. V dropped 5 bases and J dropped 4 bases, with 20 bases sitting between them. CDR1 and CDR2 (germline): SGHTA, FQGNSA. DNA of the CDR3: TGTGCCAGCAGCCAACCTCGAGGAGCGTCCCTCTATGGCTACACCTTC. Translation gives CASSQPRGASLYGYTF. The whole variable domain, remainder taken from reference TRBV7-2 and TRBJ1-2, is GAGVSQSPSNKVTEKGKDVELRCDPISGHTALYWYRQSLGQGLEFLIYFQGNSAPDKSGLPSDRFSAERTGGSVSTLTIQRTQQEDSAVYLCASSQPRGASLYGYTFGSGTRLTVV.

The chain is built from TRBV2 and TRBJ2-5; 7 positions match TRBD1. The CDR3 is 13 residues long. Per germline, CDR1 SNHLY and CDR2 FYNNEI. The V segment lost 2 bases and the J segment 4 bases; nucleotides outside the gene matches: 1. The CDR3, as DNA: TGTGCCAGCAGTGAAAGGGGGCTAGAGACCCAGTACTTC. Translation gives CASSERGLETQYF.

The genes are TRBV4-2 and TRBJ1-2; TRBD1 aligns across 8 bases. The CDR3 has 17 amino acids. V trimming: 5 bases; J trimming: 0 bases; junction bases outside the gene matches: 11. Looked up from germline, CDR1 is LGHNA and CDR2 is YNFKEQ. The CDR3 here is CASSEVPRQGTNYGYTF. The DNA of the CDR3 is TGTGCCAGCAGCGAAGTCCCCCGACAGGGGACTAACTATGGCTACACCTTC.

This chain connects TRBV29-1 to TRBJ2-7, with D perhaps TRBD1 (5 bases). The ends were cut back, 3 bases at V and 6 bases at J, with 9 bases in the middle. CDR1 is SQVTM, CDR2 ANQGSEA, per germline. The CDR3 totals 11 residues. CDR3 loop: CSVEGQSEQYF. DNA for the CDR3: TGCAGCGTTGAGGGGCAGTCCGAGCAGTACTTC.

This clone appeared a single time. This rearrangement joins TRBV14 to TRBJ1-2; D gene uncertain. Looked up from germline, CDR1 is SGHDN and CDR2 is FVKESK. This CDR3 region has 16 residues. The V and J ends lost 0 bases and 4 bases respectively, with 15 bases between them. The CDR3 loop is CASSQDLGEGLYGYTF. In nucleotides, the CDR3 is TGTGCCAGCAGCCAAGATCTTGGGGAAGGGCTCTATGGCTACACCTTC.

V is TRBV9 and J is TRBJ2-5; no definite D call. This CDR3 is built from 15 residues. Trimming stripped 0 bases from V and 1 base from J, with 10 bases between. Looked up from germline, CDR1 is SGDLS and CDR2 is YYNGEE. CDR3 protein: CASSVEKGGQETQYF. The CDR3 DNA reads as TGTGCCAGCAGCGTAGAAAAGGGTGGCCAAGAGACCCAGTACTTC.

This clone was counted between two and nine times. V usage is TRBV7-2 and J usage is TRBJ1-5; TRBD1 matches at 8 bases. With 5 bases clipped from V and 6 bases from J, the junction kept 3 bases outside the gene matches. In germline, CDR1 is SGHTA, CDR2 FQGNSA. This CDR3 is 13 amino acids long. The CDR3 loop is CASSRTGTQPQHF. CDR3 nucleotide sequence: TGTGCCAGCAGCAGGACAGGGACTCAGCCCCAGCATTTT.

The DNA for the CDR3 is TGTGCCAGCAGCTTAGGCAGGGGGAGATACGAGCAGTACTTC. Protein product: CASSLGRGRYEQYF. The chain employs TRBV11-3 and TRBJ2-7; 7 nucleotides align to TRBD1. The J segment lost 4 bases and the V segment lost 1 base, leaving 4 bases of the junction unmatched. Germline-derived CDR1 and CDR2 are SGHNT and YENEEA. The CDR3 length is 14 residues.

This clone was picked up one time. This sequence joins TRBV29-1 and TRBJ1-2; tentative D call: TRBD1 (5 bases). Between the trimmed V and J ends, which lost 6 bases and 6 bases, there was a span of 14 bases. The CDR3 loop spans 12 amino acids. CDR1 SQVTM and CDR2 ANQGSEA come from the germline V gene. CDR3 sequence (DNA): TGCAGCGTCGATGGGACGGCCGATGGCTACACCTTC. It is translated as CSVDGTADGYTF. Combining the CDR3 with reference TRBV29-1 and TRBJ1-2 gives the whole variable domain SAVISQKPSRDICQRGTSLTIQCQVDSQVTMMFWYRQQPGQSLTLIATANQGSEATYESGFVIDKFPISRPNLTFSTLTVSNMSPEDSSIYLCSVDGTADGYTFGSGTRLTVV.

This clone was seen once. The chain links TRBV4-1 to TRBJ2-1; the D gene is possibly TRBD2 (5 bases). Trimming stripped 0 bases from V and 9 bases from J, with 18 bases between. The germline CDR1 and CDR2 sequences are MGHRA and YSYEKL. The CDR3 has 16 residues. CDR3 protein: CASSQDTMVASGEQFF. CDR3 DNA: TGCGCCAGCAGCCAAGATACTATGGTAGCGAGTGGTGAGCAGTTCTTC.

The rearrangement links TRBV27 to TRBJ1-2; 7 bases agree with TRBD1. This CDR3 contains 15 residues. Trimming removed 5 bases from V and 4 bases from J; junction bases left unmatched: 10. CDR1 is MNHEY and CDR2 is SMNVEV in the germline V gene (reference sequence). This CDR3 reads CASSPSPDRFYGYTF. The CDR3 DNA is TGTGCCAGCAGTCCTTCCCCGGACAGGTTCTATGGCTACACCTTC.

CDR3 bases: TGTGCCAGCAGCCCCGGGACAGGGCATGAGCAGTACTTC. The encoded protein is CASSPGTGHEQYF. The chain uses TRBV11-3 and TRBJ2-7; TRBD1 matches at 9 bases. Looked up from germline, CDR1 is SGHNT and CDR2 is YENEEA. The ends lost 5 bases at V and 7 bases at J; junction bases unmatched: 6. The CDR3 has 13 residues.

The V gene is TRBV12-5, the J gene TRBJ2-7; D may be TRBD2 (5 bases). The germline CDR1 and CDR2 sequences are LGHNT and FRNRAP. Trimming took off 7 bases at V and 6 bases at J, with 19 bases between the two ends. The CDR3 has 14 amino acids. CDR3 loop: CASASPRGSGEQYF. CDR3 nucleotide sequence: TGTGCTAGTGCCTCCCCACGCGGGTCGGGCGAGCAGTACTTC.

V gene TRBV5-6 combines with J gene TRBJ2-5; D perhaps matches TRBD1 (5 bases). The germline V gene encodes CDR1 SGHDT and CDR2 YYEEEE. The CDR3 runs to 14 residues. The V gene lost 6 bases and the J gene lost 7 bases, with 19 bases spanning the gap. CDR3 in amino acids: CASNSDTARGTQYF. For the CDR3, the DNA is TGTGCCAGCAACTCGGACACGGCACGTGGGACCCAGTACTTC.